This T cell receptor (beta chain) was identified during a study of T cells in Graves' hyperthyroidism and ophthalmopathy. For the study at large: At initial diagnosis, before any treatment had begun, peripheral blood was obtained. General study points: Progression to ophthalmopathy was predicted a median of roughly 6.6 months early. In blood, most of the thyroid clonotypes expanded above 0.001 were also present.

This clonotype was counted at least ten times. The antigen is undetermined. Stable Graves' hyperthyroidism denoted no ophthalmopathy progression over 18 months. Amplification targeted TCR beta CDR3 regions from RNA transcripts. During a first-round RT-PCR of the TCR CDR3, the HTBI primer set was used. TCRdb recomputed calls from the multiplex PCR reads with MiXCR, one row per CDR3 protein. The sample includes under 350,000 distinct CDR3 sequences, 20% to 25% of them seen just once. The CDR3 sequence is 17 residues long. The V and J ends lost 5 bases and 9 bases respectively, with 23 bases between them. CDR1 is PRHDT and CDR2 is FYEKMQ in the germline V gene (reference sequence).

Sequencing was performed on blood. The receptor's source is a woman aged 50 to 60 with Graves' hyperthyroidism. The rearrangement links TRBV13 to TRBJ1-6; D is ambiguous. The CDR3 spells CASSPYPGRGKGSPLHF. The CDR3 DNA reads TGTGCCAGCAGCCCCTACCCCGGACGGGGAAAAGGTTCACCCCTCCACTTT.